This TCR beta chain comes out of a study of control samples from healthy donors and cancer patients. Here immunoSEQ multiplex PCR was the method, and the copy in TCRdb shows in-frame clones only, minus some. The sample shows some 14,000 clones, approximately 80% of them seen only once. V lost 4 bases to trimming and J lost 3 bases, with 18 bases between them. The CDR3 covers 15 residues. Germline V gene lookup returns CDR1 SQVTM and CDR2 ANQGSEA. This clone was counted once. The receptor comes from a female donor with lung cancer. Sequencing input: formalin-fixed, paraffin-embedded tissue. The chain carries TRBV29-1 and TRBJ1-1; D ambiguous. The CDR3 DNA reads TGCAGCGTTGTCCAGGCAGCGGCGCCTTACACTGAAGCTTTCTTT. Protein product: CSVVQAAAPYTEAFF.